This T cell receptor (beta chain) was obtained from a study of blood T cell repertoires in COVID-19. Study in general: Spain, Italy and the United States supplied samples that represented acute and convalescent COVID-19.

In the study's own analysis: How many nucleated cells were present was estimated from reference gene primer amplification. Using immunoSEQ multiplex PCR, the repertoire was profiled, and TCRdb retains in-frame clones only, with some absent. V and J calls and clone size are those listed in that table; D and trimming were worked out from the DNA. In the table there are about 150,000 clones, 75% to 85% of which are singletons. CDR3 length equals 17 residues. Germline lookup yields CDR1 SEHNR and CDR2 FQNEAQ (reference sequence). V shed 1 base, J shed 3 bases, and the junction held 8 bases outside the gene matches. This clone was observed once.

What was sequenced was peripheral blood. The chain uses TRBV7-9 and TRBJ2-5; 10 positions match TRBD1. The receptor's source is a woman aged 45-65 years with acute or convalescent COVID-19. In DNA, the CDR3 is TGTGCCAGCAGCTTAGGTCGCGGGACAGGGGTCGAAGAGACCCAGTACTTC. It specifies CASSLGRGTGVEETQYF.